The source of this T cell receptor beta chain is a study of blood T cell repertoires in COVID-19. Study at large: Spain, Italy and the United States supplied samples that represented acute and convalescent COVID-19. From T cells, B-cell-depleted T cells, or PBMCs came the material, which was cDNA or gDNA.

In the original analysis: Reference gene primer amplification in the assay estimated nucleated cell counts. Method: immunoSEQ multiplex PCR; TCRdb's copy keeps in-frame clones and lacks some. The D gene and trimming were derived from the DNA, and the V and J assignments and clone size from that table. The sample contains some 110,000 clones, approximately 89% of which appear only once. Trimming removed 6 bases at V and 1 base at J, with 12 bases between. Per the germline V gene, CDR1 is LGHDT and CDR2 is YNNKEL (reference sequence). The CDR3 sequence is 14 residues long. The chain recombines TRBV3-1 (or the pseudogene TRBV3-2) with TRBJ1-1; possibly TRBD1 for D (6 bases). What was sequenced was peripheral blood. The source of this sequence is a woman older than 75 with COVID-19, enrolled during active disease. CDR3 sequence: CASRGIGGNTEAFF. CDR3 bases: TGTGCCAGCAGGGGTATAGGGGGGAACACTGAAGCTTTCTTT.